The TCR beta chain under discussion was sequenced for a study of cytomegalovirus exposure and HLA in healthy donors. For the study at large: One earlier analysis, a look at approximately 190 million T cells, found about 110 million unique TCR beta sequences. In an early release, HLA-typed donors contributed roughly 85 million unique TCR sequences. Study-wide results and limits: Immune exposure data for these donors was limited to CMV serostatus.

V lost 5 bases to trimming and J lost 4 bases; unmatched junction nucleotides: 6. From germline, CDR1 is MDHEN and CDR2 SYDVKM. The CDR3 sequence is 15 residues long. Vbeta (60) and Jbeta (13) primers were used in the PCR. Per the original methods: Around 9.9 million shared chains were among the 65 million to 85 million unique TCR beta chains that a later analysis counted. Only in-frame clones appear in the TCRdb table, and some are missing; sequencing was by immunoSEQ multiplex PCR. The V and J calls and clone size are taken from that table; D and trimming were inferred from the DNA. The table includes around 150,000 clones, 75% to 85% detected once. Regarding this clone: Its specificity is not known.

This sequence originates from a man in his fifties in good health and CMV-seropositive. The rearrangement links TRBV28 to TRBJ2-5, with 11 bases identical to TRBD2. Source material: PBMCs. The CDR3 here is CASSPPGLAGETQYF. The CDR3 DNA is TGTGCCAGCAGTCCACCCGGACTAGCGGGAGAGACCCAGTACTTC.